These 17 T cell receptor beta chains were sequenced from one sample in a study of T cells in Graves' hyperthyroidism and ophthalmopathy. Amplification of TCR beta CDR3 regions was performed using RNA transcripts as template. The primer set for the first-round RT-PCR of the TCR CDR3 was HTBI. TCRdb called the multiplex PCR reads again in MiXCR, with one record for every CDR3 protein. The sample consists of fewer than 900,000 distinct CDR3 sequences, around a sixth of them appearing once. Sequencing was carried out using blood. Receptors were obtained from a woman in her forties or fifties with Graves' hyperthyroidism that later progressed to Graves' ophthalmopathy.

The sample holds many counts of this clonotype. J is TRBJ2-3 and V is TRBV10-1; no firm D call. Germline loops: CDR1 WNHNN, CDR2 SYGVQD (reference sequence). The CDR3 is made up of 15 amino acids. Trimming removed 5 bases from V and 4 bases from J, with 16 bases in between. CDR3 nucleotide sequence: TGCGCCAGCAGTCAGACATTTGCGTCCGCAGATACGCAGTATTTT. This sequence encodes CASSQTFASADTQYF.

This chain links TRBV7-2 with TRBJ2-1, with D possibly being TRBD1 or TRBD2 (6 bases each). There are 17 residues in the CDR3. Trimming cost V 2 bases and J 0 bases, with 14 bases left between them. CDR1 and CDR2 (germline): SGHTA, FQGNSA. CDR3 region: CASSLPQGGYSYNEQFF. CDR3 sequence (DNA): TGTGCCAGCAGCTTACCTCAAGGGGGGTACTCCTACAATGAGCAGTTCTTC.

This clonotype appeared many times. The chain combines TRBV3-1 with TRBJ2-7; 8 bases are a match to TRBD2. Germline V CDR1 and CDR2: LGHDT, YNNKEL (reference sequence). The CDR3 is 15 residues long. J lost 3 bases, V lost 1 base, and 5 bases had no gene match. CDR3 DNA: TGTGCCAGCAGCCAAGGGTTAGCGGGGTTCTACGAGCAGTACTTC. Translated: CASSQGLAGFYEQYF.

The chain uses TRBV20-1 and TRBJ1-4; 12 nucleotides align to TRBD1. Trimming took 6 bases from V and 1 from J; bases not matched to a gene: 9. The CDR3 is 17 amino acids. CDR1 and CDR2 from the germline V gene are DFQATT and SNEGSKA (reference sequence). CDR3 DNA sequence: TGCAGTGCGCCCGGGACAGGGGGCCTCGGAACTAATGAAAAACTGTTTTTT. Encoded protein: CSAPGTGGLGTNEKLFF.

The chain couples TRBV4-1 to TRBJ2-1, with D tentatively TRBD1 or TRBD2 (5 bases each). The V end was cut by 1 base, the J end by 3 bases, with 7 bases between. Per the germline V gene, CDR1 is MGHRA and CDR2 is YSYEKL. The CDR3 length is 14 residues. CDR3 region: CASSQGDLYNEQFF. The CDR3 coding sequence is TGCGCCAGCAGCCAAGGGGACCTCTACAATGAGCAGTTCTTC.

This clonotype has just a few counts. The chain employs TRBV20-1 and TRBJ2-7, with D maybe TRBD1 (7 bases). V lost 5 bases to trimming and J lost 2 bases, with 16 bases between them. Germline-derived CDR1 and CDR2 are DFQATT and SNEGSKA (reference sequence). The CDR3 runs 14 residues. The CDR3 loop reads CSAGGLRGPYEQYF. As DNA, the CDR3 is TGCAGTGCTGGGGGACTGAGGGGGCCCTACGAGCAGTACTTC.

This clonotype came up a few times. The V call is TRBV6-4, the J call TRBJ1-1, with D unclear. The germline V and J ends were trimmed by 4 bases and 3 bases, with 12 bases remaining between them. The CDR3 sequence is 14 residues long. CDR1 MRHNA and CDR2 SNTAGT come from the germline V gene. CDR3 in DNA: TGTGCCAGCAGTGTTCACCCGACGGACACTGAAGCTTTCTTT. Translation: CASSVHPTDTEAFF.

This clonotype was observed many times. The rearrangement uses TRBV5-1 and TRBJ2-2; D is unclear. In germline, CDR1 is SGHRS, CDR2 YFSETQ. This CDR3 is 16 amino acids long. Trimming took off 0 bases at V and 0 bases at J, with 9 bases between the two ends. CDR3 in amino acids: CASSLVGSANTGELFF. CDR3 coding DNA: TGCGCCAGCAGCTTGGTTGGGTCCGCGAACACCGGGGAGCTGTTTTTT.

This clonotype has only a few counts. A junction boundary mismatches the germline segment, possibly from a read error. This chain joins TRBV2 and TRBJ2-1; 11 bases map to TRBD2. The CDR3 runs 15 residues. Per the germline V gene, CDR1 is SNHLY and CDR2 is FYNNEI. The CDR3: CASSESLAGGNGQFF. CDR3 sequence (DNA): TGTGCCAGCAGTGAAAGCCTAGCGGGGGGCAATGGGCAGTTCTTC. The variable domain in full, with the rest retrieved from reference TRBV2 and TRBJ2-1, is EPEVTQTPSHQVTQMGQEVILRCVPISNHLYFYWYRQILGQKVEFLVSFYNNEISEKSEIFDDQFSVERPDGSNFTLKIRSTKLEDSAMYFCASSESLAGGNGQFFGPGTRLTVL.

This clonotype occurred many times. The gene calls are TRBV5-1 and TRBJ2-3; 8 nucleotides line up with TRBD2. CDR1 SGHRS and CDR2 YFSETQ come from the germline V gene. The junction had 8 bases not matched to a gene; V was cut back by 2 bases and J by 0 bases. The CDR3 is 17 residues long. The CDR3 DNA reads TGCGCCAGCAGCTTCGTTGGGCGGGGGGCGAGCACAGATACGCAGTATTTT. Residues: CASSFVGRGASTDTQYF.

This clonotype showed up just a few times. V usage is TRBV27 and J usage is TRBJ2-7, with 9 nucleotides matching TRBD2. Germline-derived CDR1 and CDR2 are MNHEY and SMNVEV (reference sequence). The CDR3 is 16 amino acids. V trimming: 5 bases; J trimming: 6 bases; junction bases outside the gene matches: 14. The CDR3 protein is CASSPTVPGLASEQYF. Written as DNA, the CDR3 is TGTGCCAGCAGTCCGACCGTCCCGGGACTAGCAAGCGAGCAGTACTTC.

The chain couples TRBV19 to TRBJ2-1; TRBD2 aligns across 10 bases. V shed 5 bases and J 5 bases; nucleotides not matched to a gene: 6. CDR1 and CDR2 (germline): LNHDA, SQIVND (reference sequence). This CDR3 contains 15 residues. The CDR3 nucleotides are TGTGCCAGTAGTCTGGAGCGGGGGGGCAACAATGAGCAGTTCTTC. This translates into CASSLERGGNNEQFF.

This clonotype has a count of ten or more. CDR3 in amino acids: CASSPTGAAEAFF. The CDR3 DNA is TGCGCCAGCAGCCCGACAGGGGCTGCTGAAGCTTTCTTT. This chain joins TRBV5-1 and TRBJ1-1, with 8 bases lining up with TRBD1. V lost 4 bases to trimming and J lost 6 bases; unmatched junction nucleotides: 5. The CDR3 has 13 amino acids. Germline V CDR1 and CDR2: SGHRS, YFSETQ. Using reference TRBV5-1 and TRBJ1-1 for the parts outside the CDR3, the full variable domain is KAGVTQTPRYLIKTRGQQVTLSCSPISGHRSVSWYQQTPGQGLQFLFEYFSETQRNKGNFPGRFSGRQFSNSRSEMNVSTLELGDSALYLCASSPTGAAEAFFGQGTRLTVV.

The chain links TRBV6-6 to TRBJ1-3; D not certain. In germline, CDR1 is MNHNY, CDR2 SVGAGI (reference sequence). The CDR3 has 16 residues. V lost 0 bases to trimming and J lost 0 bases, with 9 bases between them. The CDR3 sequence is CASSYSRPFSGNTIYF. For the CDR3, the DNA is TGTGCCAGCAGTTACTCGCGCCCATTCTCTGGAAACACCATATATTTT.

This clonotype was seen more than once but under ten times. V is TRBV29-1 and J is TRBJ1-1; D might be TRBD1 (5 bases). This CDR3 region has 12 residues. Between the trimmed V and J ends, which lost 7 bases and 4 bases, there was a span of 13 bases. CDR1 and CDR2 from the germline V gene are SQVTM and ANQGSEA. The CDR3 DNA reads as TGCAGCGCCTCGGACACCAGCACTGAAGCTTTCTTT. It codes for CSASDTSTEAFF.

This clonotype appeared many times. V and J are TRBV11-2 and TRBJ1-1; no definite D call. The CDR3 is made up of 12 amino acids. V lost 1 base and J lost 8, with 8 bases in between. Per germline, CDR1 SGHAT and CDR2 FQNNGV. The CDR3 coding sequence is TGTGCCAGCAGCTTAGGACGGAAGGAAGCTTTCTTT. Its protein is CASSLGRKEAFF.

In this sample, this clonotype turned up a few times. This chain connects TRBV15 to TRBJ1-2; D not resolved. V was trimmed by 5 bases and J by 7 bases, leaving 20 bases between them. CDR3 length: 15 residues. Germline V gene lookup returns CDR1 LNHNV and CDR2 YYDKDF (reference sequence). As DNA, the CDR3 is TGTGCCACCAGCTCTAAAACGGAGCGAGGCGGTGGCTACACCTTC. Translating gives CATSSKTERGGGYTF. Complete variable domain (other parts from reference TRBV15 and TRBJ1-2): DAMVIQNPRYQVTQFGKPVTLSCSQTLNHNVMYWYQQKSSQAPKLLFHYYDKDFNNEADTPDNFQSRRPNTSFCFLDIRSPGLGDTAMYLCATSSKTERGGGYTFGSGTRLTVV.